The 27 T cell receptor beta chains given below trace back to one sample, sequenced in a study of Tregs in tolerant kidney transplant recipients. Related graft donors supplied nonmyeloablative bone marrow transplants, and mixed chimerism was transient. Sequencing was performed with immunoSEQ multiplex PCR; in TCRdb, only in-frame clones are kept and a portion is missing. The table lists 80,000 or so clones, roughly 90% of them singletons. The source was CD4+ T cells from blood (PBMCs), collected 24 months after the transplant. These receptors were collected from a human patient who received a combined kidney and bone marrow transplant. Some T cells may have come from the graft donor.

DNA of the CDR3: TGTGCCAGCTTGAGAGAAAATACGTCCTACGAGCAGTACTTC. Translated, it gives CASLRENTSYEQYF. V and J are TRBV2 and TRBJ2-7; D ambiguous. V was shortened by 8 bases and J by 1 base, with 15 bases between the two germline ends. Looked up from germline, CDR1 is SNHLY and CDR2 is FYNNEI. The CDR3 has 14 amino acids.

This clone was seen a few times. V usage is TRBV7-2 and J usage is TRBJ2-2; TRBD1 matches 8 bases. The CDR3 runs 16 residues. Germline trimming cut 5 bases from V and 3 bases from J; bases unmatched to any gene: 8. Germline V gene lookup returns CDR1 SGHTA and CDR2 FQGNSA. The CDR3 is CASSVSGGADTGELFF. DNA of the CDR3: TGTGCCAGCAGCGTGTCAGGGGGCGCGGACACCGGGGAGCTGTTTTTT. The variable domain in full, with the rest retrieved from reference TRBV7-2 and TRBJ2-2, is GAGVSQSPSNKVTEKGKDVELRCDPISGHTALYWYRQSLGQGLEFLIYFQGNSAPDKSGLPSDRFSAERTGGSVSTLTIQRTQQEDSAVYLCASSVSGGADTGELFFGEGSRLTVL.

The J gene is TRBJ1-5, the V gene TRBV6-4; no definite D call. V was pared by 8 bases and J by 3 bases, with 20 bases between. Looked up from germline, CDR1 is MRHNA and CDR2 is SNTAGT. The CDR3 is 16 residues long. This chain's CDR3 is CASYLGAVGINQPQHF. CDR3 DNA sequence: TGTGCCAGCTATCTAGGAGCCGTAGGTATCAATCAGCCCCAGCATTTT.

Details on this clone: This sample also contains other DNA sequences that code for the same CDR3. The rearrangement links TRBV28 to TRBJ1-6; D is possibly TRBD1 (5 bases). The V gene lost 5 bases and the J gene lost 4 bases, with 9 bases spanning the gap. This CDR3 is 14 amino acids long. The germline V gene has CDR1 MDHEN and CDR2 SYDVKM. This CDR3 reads CASSRDSYNSPLHF. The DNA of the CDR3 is TGTGCCAGCAGTCGGGACTCATATAATTCACCCCTCCACTTT.

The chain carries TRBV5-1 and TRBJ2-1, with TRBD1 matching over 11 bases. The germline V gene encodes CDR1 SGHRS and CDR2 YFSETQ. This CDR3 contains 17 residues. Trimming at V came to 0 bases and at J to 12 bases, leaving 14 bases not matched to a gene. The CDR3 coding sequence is TGCGCCAGCAGCTTGGCTTCCCAGGGACAGGGGGGAGGTGGGCAGTTCTTC. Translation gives CASSLASQGQGGGGQFF.

CDR3 protein: CASSYPGGYTEAFF. Written as DNA, the CDR3 is TGTGCCAGCAGCTACCCAGGGGGCTATACTGAAGCTTTCTTT. The J gene is TRBJ1-1, the V gene TRBV7-2, with 8 bases lining up with TRBD1. V shed 4 bases, J shed 5 bases, and the junction held 6 bases outside the gene matches. The V gene's germline CDR1 is SGHTA and CDR2 FQGNSA. This CDR3 is built from 14 residues.

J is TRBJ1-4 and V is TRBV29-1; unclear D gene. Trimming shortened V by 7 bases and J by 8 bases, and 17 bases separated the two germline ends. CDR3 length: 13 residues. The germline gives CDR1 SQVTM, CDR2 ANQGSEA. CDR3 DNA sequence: TGCAGCGCCTCACATACCAGGTCGGAAAAACTGTTTTTT. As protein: CSASHTRSEKLFF.

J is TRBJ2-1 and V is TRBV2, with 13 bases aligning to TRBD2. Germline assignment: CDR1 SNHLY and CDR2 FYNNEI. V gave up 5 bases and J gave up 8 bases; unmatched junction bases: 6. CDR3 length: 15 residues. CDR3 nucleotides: TGTGCCAGCAGTTTTACTAGCGGGGGGGCCTATGAGCAGTTCTTC. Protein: CASSFTSGGAYEQFF.

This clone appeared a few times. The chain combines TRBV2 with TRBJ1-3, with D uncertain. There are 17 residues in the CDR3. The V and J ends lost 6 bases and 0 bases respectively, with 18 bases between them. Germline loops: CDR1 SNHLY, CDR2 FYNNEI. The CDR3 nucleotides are TGTGCCAGCAGGCCCCCCCGTCTGGCAGACTCTGGAAACACCATATATTTT. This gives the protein CASRPPRLADSGNTIYF.

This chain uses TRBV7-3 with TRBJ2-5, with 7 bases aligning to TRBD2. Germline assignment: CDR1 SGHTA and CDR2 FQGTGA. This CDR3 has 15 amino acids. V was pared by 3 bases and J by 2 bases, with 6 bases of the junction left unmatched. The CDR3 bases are TGTGCCAGCAGCTTGCTTGGGGGAGGGCAAGAGACCCAGTACTTC. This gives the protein CASSLLGGGQETQYF. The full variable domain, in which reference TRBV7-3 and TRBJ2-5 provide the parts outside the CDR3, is GAGVSQTPSNKVTEKGKYVELRCDPISGHTALYWYRQSLGQGPEFLIYFQGTGAADDSGLPNDRFFAVRPEGSVSTLKIQRTERGDSAVYLCASSLLGGGQETQYFGPGTRLLVL.

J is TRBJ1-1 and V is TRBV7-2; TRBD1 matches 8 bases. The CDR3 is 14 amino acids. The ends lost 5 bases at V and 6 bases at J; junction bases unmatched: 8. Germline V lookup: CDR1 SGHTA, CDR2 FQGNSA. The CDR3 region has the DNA TGTGCCAGCAGCCGGAGTACAGGGGGGCCTGAAGCTTTCTTT. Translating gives CASSRSTGGPEAFF.

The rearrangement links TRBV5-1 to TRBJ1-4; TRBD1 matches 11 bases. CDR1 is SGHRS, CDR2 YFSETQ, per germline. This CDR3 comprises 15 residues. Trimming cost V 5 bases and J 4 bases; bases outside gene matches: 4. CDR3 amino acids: CASRDRGLNNEKLFF. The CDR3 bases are TGCGCCAGCAGGGACAGGGGGCTGAATAATGAAAAACTGTTTTTT.

The CDR3 region has the DNA TGTGCCAGCAGCGGCTTCCAGGGACAGCCCCAGCATTTT. It specifies CASSGFQGQPQHF. The chain combines TRBV7-2 with TRBJ1-5; TRBD1 is a possible D gene (5 bases). The CDR3 consists of 13 residues. The V end lost 5 bases, the J end lost 7 bases, and 12 bases lay between the germline ends. CDR1 is SGHTA and CDR2 is FQGNSA in the germline V gene.

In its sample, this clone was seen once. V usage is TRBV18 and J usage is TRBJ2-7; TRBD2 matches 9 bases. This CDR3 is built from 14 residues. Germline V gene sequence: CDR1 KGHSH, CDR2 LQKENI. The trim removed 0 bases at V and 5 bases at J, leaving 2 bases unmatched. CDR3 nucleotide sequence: TGTGCCAGCTCACCACCAGTAGCGGGGGACGAGCAGTACTTC. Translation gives CASSPPVAGDEQYF.

The DNA of the CDR3 is TGTGCCAGCAGCCCAAGGGTGGCCGGACAGGGCTACGACAATGAGCAGTTCTTC. The encoded protein is CASSPRVAGQGYDNEQFF. This chain connects TRBV7-3 to TRBJ2-1; 8 nucleotides match TRBD1. V lost 5 bases, J lost 5 bases, and 17 bases stayed unmatched. The CDR3 is made up of 18 amino acids. Germline V gene lookup returns CDR1 SGHTA and CDR2 FQGTGA.

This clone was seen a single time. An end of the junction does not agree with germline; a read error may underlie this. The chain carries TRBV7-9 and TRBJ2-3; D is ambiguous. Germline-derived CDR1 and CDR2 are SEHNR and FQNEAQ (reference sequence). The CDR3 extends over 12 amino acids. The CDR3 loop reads CASSPLGDRQYF. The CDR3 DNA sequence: TGTGCCAGCAGCCCCCTAGGTGATAGGCAGTATTTT.

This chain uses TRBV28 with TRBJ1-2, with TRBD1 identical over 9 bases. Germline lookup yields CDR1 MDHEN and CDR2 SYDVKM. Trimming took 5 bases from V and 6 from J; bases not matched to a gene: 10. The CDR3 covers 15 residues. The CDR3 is CASSTPTGGLDGYTF. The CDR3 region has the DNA TGTGCCAGCAGTACCCCGACAGGGGGATTGGATGGCTACACCTTC.

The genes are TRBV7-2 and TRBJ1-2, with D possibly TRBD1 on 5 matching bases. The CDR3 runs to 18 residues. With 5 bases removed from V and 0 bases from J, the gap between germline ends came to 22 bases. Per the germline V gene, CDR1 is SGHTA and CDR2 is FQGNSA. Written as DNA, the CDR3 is TGTGCCAGCAGCCCGAACCGACAGACCATAGGACCTAACTATGGCTACACCTTC. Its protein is CASSPNRQTIGPNYGYTF. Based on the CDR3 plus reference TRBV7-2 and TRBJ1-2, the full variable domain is GAGVSQSPSNKVTEKGKDVELRCDPISGHTALYWYRQSLGQGLEFLIYFQGNSAPDKSGLPSDRFSAERTGGSVSTLTIQRTQQEDSAVYLCASSPNRQTIGPNYGYTFGSGTRLTVV.

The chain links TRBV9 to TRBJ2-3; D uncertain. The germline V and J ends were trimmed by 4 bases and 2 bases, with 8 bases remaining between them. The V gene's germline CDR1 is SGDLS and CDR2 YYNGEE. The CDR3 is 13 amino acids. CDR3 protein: CASSNTNTDTQYF. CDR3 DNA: TGTGCCAGCAGCAACACGAACACAGATACGCAGTATTTT.

This CDR3 reads CASRFGGTEAFF. CDR3 sequence (DNA): TGTGCCAGCAGATTCGGGGGAACTGAAGCTTTCTTT. The rearrangement links TRBV2 to TRBJ1-1, with D tentatively TRBD1 (5 bases). Trimming left V 6 bases short and J 5 bases short, with 10 bases between. This CDR3 region has 12 residues. The germline CDR1 and CDR2 sequences are SNHLY and FYNNEI.

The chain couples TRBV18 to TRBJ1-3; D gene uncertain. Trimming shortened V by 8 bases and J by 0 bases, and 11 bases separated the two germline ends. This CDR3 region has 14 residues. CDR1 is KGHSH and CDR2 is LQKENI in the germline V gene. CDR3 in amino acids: CASRMQNSGNTIYF. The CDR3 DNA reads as TGTGCCAGCCGAATGCAGAACTCTGGAAACACCATATATTTT.

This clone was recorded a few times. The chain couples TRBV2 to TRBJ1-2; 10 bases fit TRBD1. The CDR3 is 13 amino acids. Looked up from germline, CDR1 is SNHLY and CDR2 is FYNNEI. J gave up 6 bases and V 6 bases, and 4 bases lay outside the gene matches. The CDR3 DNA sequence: TGTGCCAGCAGCGTCGACAGGGGGCATGGCTACACCTTC. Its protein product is CASSVDRGHGYTF.

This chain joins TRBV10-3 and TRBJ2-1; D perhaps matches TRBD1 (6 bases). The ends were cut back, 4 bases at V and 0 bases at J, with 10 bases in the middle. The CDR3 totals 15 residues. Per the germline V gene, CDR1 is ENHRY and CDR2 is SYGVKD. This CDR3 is CAISVDRSSYNEQFF. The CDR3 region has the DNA TGTGCCATCAGTGTGGACAGAAGCTCCTACAATGAGCAGTTCTTC.

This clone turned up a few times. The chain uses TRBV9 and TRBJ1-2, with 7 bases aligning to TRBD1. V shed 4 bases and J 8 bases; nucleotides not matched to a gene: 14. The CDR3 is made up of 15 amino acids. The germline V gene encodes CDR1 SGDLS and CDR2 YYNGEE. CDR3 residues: CASSPSQGVVGGYTF. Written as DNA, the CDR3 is TGTGCCAGCAGCCCCAGCCAGGGGGTAGTAGGGGGCTACACCTTC.

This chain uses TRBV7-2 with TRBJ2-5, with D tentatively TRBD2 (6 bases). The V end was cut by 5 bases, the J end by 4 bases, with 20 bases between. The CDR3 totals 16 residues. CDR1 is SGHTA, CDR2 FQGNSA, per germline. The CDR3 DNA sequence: TGTGCCAGCAGCCTAACCCTCGGGTCGGGGGTAGAGACCCAGTACTTC. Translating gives CASSLTLGSGVETQYF.

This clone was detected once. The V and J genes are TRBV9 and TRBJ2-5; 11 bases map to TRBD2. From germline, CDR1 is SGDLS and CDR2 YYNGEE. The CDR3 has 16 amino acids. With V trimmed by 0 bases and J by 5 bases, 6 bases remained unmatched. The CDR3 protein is CASSVVAGGGVETQYF. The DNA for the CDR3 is TGTGCCAGCAGCGTAGTAGCGGGAGGGGGGGTGGAGACCCAGTACTTC. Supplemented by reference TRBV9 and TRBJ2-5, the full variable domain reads DSGVTQTPKHLITATGQRVTLRCSPRSGDLSVYWYQQSLDQGLQFLIQYYNGEERAKGNILERFSAQQFPDLHSELNLSSLELGDSALYFCASSVVAGGGVETQYFGPGTRLLVL.

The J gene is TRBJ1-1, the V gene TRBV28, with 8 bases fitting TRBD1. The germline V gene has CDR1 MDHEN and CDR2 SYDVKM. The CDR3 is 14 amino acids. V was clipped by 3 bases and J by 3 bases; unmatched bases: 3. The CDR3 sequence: CASSFGQGYTEAFF. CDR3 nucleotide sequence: TGTGCCAGCAGTTTCGGACAGGGTTACACTGAAGCTTTCTTT.